The 2 T cell receptor beta chains below come from one sample, sequenced in a study of cytomegalovirus exposure and HLA in healthy donors. The study ran its PCR with 60 Vbeta and 13 Jbeta primers. Assay: immunoSEQ multiplex PCR; the TCRdb copy retains only in-frame clones and omits some. The sample contains fewer than 200,000 clones, around 75% of which appear only once. Sequencing input: PBMCs. The source of these receptors is a young man in good health and CMV-seronegative.

The chain is built from TRBV7-9 and TRBJ2-2, with a weak D call TRBD2 (6 bases). The CDR3 consists of 16 residues. CDR1 and CDR2 (germline): SEHNR, FQNEAQ (reference sequence). The V and J ends lost 0 bases and 1 base respectively, with 9 bases between them. The CDR3 DNA sequence: TGTGCCAGCAGCTTAGCTGGAGCGGGGAACACCGGGGAGCTGTTTTTT. This gives the protein CASSLAGAGNTGELFF.

The V call is TRBV6-6, the J call TRBJ2-3; tentative D call: TRBD1 (6 bases). Trimming stripped 3 bases from V and 6 bases from J, with 16 bases between. From germline, CDR1 is MNHNY and CDR2 SVGAGI (reference sequence). The CDR3 runs to 15 residues. CDR3 loop: CASSYGPGTFDTQYF. DNA for the CDR3: TGTGCCAGCAGTTATGGCCCCGGGACATTTGATACGCAGTATTTT.